This TCR beta chain was captured by sequencing in a study of cytomegalovirus exposure and HLA in healthy donors. V lost 2 bases and J 0 bases, leaving 15 bases between the germline ends. The germline V gene encodes CDR1 SGHTA and CDR2 FQGTGA. This CDR3 contains 17 residues. Only in-frame clones appear in the TCRdb table, and some are missing; sequencing was by immunoSEQ multiplex PCR. Of 45,000 to 60,000 clones listed, just over 90% were seen once; the top ten hold approximately 5.5%. Sequenced input: PBMCs. V is TRBV7-3 and J is TRBJ2-3; D remains ambiguous. The sequence derives from a woman aged 18 to 35 in good health and CMV-seronegative. The CDR3 here is CASSLGLEASSTDTQYF. As DNA, the CDR3 is TGTGCCAGCAGCTTAGGTCTAGAGGCTTCGAGCACAGATACGCAGTATTTT.